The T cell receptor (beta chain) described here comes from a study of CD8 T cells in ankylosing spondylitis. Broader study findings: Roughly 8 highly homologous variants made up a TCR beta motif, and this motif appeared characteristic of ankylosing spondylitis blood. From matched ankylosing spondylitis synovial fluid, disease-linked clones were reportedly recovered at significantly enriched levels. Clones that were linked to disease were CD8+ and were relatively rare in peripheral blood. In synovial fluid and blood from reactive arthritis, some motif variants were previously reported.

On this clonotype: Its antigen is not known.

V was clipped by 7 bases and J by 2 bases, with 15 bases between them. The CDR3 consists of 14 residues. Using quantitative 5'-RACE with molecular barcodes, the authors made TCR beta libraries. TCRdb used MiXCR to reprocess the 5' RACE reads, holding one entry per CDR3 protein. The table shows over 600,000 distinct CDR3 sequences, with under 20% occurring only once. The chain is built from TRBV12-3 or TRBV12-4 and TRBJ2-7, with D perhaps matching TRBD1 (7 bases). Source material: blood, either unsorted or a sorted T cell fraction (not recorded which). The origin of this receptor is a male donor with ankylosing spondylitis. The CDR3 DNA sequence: TGTGCCAGCACCCAGACAGGGAGGACCTACGAGCAGTACTTC. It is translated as CASTQTGRTYEQYF.